This T cell receptor (beta chain) appears in the sequencing data of a study of blood T cell repertoires in COVID-19 (dated by TCRdb to the early 2020s). Context from the whole study: The collaborator samples originated in the United States, Italy and Spain and spanned the acute and convalescent phases of COVID-19. The prospective study material was composed of cDNA or gDNA derived from T cells, B-cell-depleted T cells, or PBMCs. Subjects who had been exposed to COVID-19, were actively infected with it, or had recovered from it provided the deeply sampled blood TCRbeta repertoires that made up the dataset. A freely available public database, intended as a resource for researchers studying the immune response to SARS-CoV-2, is where the repertoires were released. The samples were drawn from the first 160 participants of the ongoing ImmuneRACE study and from 950 to 1,500 subjects provided by 6 global collaborators. The sample metadata nearly always contained a de-identified subject ID, COVID-19 status, age in years and sex. Where available, HLA class I and class II types were taken from metadata supplied by the sample provider and were not determined by assay-based typing. Broad study findings and their caveats: The amount of clinical and demographic metadata varied by source and participant and was provided uncurated.

Enrolling through a virtual design, the prospective study's participants ranged in age from roughly 18 to 95 years and lived across roughly 24 United States geographic areas. To assign participants to cohorts, the prospective study relied on clinical history that participants themselves reported in a screening survey and a study questionnaire. Recovered participants in ImmuneRACE Cohort 3 were defined as having two consecutive negative NP/OP PCR tests, clearance from a healthcare professional, or resolution of symptoms. Each participant in the prospective study had whole blood, serum and a nasopharyngeal or oropharyngeal swab collected by mobile phlebotomists. Prospective study participants could optionally give additional blood draws and questionnaires over a roughly two-month period. Prospective study blood samples were shipped either frozen or at room temperature before DNA extraction. The CDR3 starts with the cysteine, ends with the phenylalanine, and has 16 residues. Of all the DNA, just the CDR3 is kept, 48 bases in frame from base 1. From a lookup of the germline V gene, CDR1 and CDR2 are MNHEY and SVGEGT. V has 3 bases trimmed and J has 6 bases trimmed; junction bases matching no gene number 12.

About this clone itself: Its binding antigen is unknown. The record has no base qualities; no much larger clone is one base away.

TCRbeta CDR3 regions were amplified from genomic DNA by means of the immunoSEQ Assay, a bias-controlled multiplex PCR. Regarding the original processing steps: Nucleated cell counts per sample were estimated from amplification of reference gene primers within the assay. To quantify the absolute abundance of each unique TCRbeta CDR3 rearrangement, sequence reads were collapsed and filtered. Productive Simpson clonality was computed per sample as the square root of Simpson's diversity index over productive rearrangements. Entries here come from immuneACCESS through TCRdb and include only in-frame sequences with V and J called. Some clones fail to appear in such tables; in the studies checked, an unresolved V gene covers under half of the shortfall, and the cause of the remainder is unknown. The D gene and trimming were derived from the DNA, and the V and J assignments and clone size from that table. This sample lists 140,000 or so clones; about four fifths were detected once. Of the sample, approximately 9.1% is held by the ten largest clones.

The receptor chain draws on TRBV6-2 or TRBV6-3 and TRBJ1-2; TRBD1 aligns with 8 central bases. The TCR comes from a man aged 50-59 years who had recovered from COVID-19. Sequences were obtained from PBMCs or T cells enriched from blood (not recorded which). The CDR3 in this case is CASSYEPLQGADGYTF. At the DNA level, the sequence is TGTGCCAGCAGTTATGAACCCCTCCAGGGGGCGGATGGCTACACCTTC.